Listed below are T cell receptor beta chains from one sample, sequenced in a study of blood T cell repertoires in COVID-19. Using immunoSEQ multiplex PCR, the repertoire was profiled, and TCRdb retains in-frame clones only, with some absent. Seen here are some 180,000 clones, around nine tenths observed once, and the top ten hold over 2%. Sequenced sample: peripheral blood. These receptors originate from a woman at least 80 years old with COVID-19, enrolled during active disease. The CDR3 runs from the conserved cysteine through the conserved F or W. A D gene is named only where the DNA matches it firmly. Some rows have no size entry. The others give once, few or many, or a class for an expanded clone.

>-|-|TRBV29-1|TRBJ1-2
CSVTTGNYGYTF
TGCAGCGTGACCACAGGGAACTATGGCTACACCTTC
>-|-|TRBV12-3/TRBV12-4|TRBJ2-3
CASSLGEADTQYF
TGTGCCAGCAGTTTAGGGGAGGCAGATACGCAGTATTTT
>-|-|TRBV3-1/TRBV3-2|TRBJ2-2
CASSQIRSNTGELFF
TGTGCCAGCAGCCAGATCAGATCGAATACCGGGGAGCTGTTTTTT
>-|-|TRBV11-2|TRBJ2-7
CASSFHRDEQYF
TGTGCCAGCAGCTTTCACAGGGACGAGCAGTACTTC
>-|-|TRBV5-1|TRBJ1-2
CASSLEGPPSYGYTF
TGCGCCAGCAGCTTGGAGGGGCCCCCTAGCTATGGCTACACCTTC
>once|TRBD2|TRBV2|TRBJ2-7
CASSEILRERGVEQYF
TGTGCCAGCAGTGAAATTCTGCGGGAGCGGGGTGTGGAGCAGTACTTC
>-|TRBD1|TRBV15|TRBJ1-4
CATSRDMGQGLLREKLFF
TGTGCCACCAGCAGAGATATGGGACAGGGGCTCCTTCGGGAAAAACTGTTTTTT
>-|TRBD1|TRBV18|TRBJ1-6
CASSPGTGNSPLHF
TGTGCCAGCTCGCCCGGGACAGGGAATTCACCCCTCCACTTT
>once|TRBD1|TRBV15|TRBJ2-7
CATSRPGTEYYEQYF
TGTGCCACCAGCAGACCCGGGACAGAGTACTACGAGCAGTACTTC
>-|-|TRBV12-2|TRBJ1-1
CASRLPGYLAAFF
TGTGCAAGTCGCTTACCGGGTTACCTAGCGGCTTTCTTT
>-|TRBD2|TRBV11-3|TRBJ2-1
CASSLAGSYNEQFF
TGTGCCAGCTCCTTAGCGGGATCTTACAATGAGCAGTTCTTC
>-|TRBD2|TRBV5-4|TRBJ2-2
CASSFSGKVGGELFF
TGTGCCAGCAGTTTTAGCGGGAAGGTCGGCGGGGAGCTGTTTTTT
>-|TRBD2|TRBV19|TRBJ2-2
CASSQTSGSTGELFF
TGTGCCAGTAGTCAGACTAGCGGGAGTACCGGGGAGCTGTTTTTT
>-|-|TRBV3-1/TRBV3-2|TRBJ1-2
CASSQGRGDYGYTF
TGTGCCAGCAGCCAAGGGCGGGGCGACTATGGCTACACCTTC
>few|TRBD1|TRBV11-2|TRBJ1-2
CASSSISSQGARGYTF
TGTGCCAGCAGCTCGATTTCGTCTCAGGGGGCGCGGGGCTACACCTTC
>-|TRBD2|TRBV12-5|TRBJ2-2
CASGLIFSGRLNTGELFF
TGTGCTAGTGGTTTGATTTTTAGCGGGAGATTGAACACCGGGGAGCTGTTTTTT
>-|TRBD1|TRBV18|TRBJ2-2
CASSPRTGANTGELFF
TGTGCCAGCTCACCTAGGACAGGAGCGAACACCGGGGAGCTGTTTTTT
>-|-|TRBV28|TRBJ1-2
CASSLGGGYTF
TGTGCCAGCAGTTTGGGGGGTGGCTACACCTTC
>-|TRBD1|TRBV6-5|TRBJ1-5
CASSSRGQGQPQHF
TGTGCCAGCAGCTCCAGGGGGCAGGGTCAGCCCCAGCATTTT
>-|-|TRBV18|TRBJ2-3
CASSPTGPLTDTQYF
TGTGCCAGCTCTCCTACAGGACCGCTCACAGATACGCAGTATTTT
>-|TRBD1|TRBV10-3|TRBJ2-7
CAISEESVGQTTYEQYF
TGTGCCATCAGTGAGGAATCAGTGGGACAGACCACCTACGAGCAGTACTTC
>-|-|TRBV5-1|TRBJ2-2
CASSLTGPAGELFF
TGCGCCAGCAGCTTGACAGGGCCAGCCGGGGAGCTGTTTTTT
>-|-|TRBV2|TRBJ1-1
CASRAGTTNTEAFF
TGTGCCAGCAGGGCCGGGACAACGAACACTGAAGCTTTCTTT
>-|TRBD2|TRBV12-3/TRBV12-4|TRBJ2-7
CASSTGASGSGDF
TGTGCCAGCAGTACAGGTGCTAGCGGGAGCGGGGACTTC
>-|TRBD1|TRBV24-1|TRBJ1-2
CATSDFTGDGYTF
TGTGCCACCAGTGATTTTACAGGGGATGGCTACACCTTC
>-|-|TRBV5-1|TRBJ2-3
CASSLGGRTVTDTQYF
TGCGCCAGCAGCTTGGGCGGTAGAACCGTCACAGATACGCAGTATTTT
>-|TRBD2|TRBV14|TRBJ2-1
CASSQTSGSSYNEQFF
TGTGCCAGCAGCCAGACTAGCGGAAGCTCCTACAATGAGCAGTTCTTC
>few|-|TRBV25-1|TRBJ1-1
CASSASFGAFF
TGTGCCAGCAGTGCCTCATTCGGGGCTTTCTTT
>once|-|TRBV11-2|TRBJ1-5
CASSFRGNQPQHF
TGTGCCAGCAGCTTCAGGGGCAATCAGCCCCAGCATTTT
>few|-|TRBV5-1|TRBJ2-5
CASRQGTQETQYF
TGCGCCAGCAGACAGGGCACTCAAGAGACCCAGTACTTC
>-|-|TRBV27|TRBJ1-1
CASILREESEAFF
TGTGCCAGCATCTTGAGGGAGGAGAGTGAAGCTTTCTTT
>-|-|TRBV4-1|TRBJ2-5
CASSQPGTLQETQYF
TGCGCCAGCAGCCAACCCGGGACTCTGCAAGAGACCCAGTACTTC
>-|TRBD2|TRBV5-4|TRBJ2-5
CASSPTQLAETQYF
TGTGCCAGCAGCCCTACCCAACTAGCGGAGACCCAGTACTTC
>-|TRBD2|TRBV7-6|TRBJ2-5
CASSSSGSLKKETQYF
TGTGCCAGCAGCTCTAGCGGGAGCCTAAAAAAAGAGACCCAGTACTTC
>-|TRBD2|TRBV2|TRBJ2-2
CASRLAAWTGELFF
TGTGCCAGCAGACTAGCGGCATGGACCGGGGAGCTGTTTTTT
>once|TRBD1|TRBV5-1|TRBJ1-1
CASSLDRGTNTEAFF
TGCGCCAGCAGCTTGGACAGGGGAACGAACACTGAAGCTTTCTTT
>-|TRBD2|TRBV7-2|TRBJ2-5
CASSLAVAGVGETQYF
TGTGCCAGCAGCTTAGCGGTAGCGGGAGTGGGAGAGACCCAGTACTTC
>-|TRBD2|TRBV11-1|TRBJ2-5
CASSYAGTSGRETQYF
TGTGCCAGCAGCTACGCCGGGACTAGCGGTAGGGAGACCCAGTACTTC
>-|TRBD1|TRBV7-9|TRBJ1-4
CASSSLPGQVRNEKLFF
TGTGCCAGCAGCTCGCTTCCGGGACAGGTCCGGAATGAAAAACTGTTTTTT
>-|TRBD1|TRBV4-3|TRBJ2-1
CASSQRGQDNEQFF
TGCGCCAGCAGCCAAAGGGGGCAAGACAATGAGCAGTTCTTC
>-|TRBD1|TRBV19|TRBJ2-5
CASRRTGGGETQYF
TGTGCCAGTAGGAGGACAGGGGGCGGGGAGACCCAGTACTTC
>-|TRBD1|TRBV7-2|TRBJ1-1
CASSFRQGASTEAFF
TGTGCCAGCAGCTTCCGACAGGGGGCGAGCACTGAAGCTTTCTTT
>few|TRBD1|TRBV24-1|TRBJ1-1
CATSAGQGWGTEAFF
TGTGCCACCAGTGCAGGACAGGGGTGGGGCACTGAAGCTTTCTTT
>-|-|TRBV5-1|TRBJ2-3
CASSGGGSVGTDTQYF
TGCGCCAGCAGCGGGGGCGGTAGCGTAGGTACAGATACGCAGTATTTT
>-|TRBD1|TRBV19|TRBJ1-2
CASSDRGLYGYTF
TGTGCCAGCTCGGACAGGGGCTTGTATGGCTACACCTTC
>-|-|TRBV3-1/TRBV3-2|TRBJ2-7
CASSPAAASSYEQYF
TGTGCCAGCAGCCCCGCAGCGGCGAGCTCCTACGAGCAGTACTTC
>-|-|TRBV12-3/TRBV12-4|TRBJ2-5
CATSSRVRTQYF
TGTGCCACCTCCAGCCGGGTACGGACCCAGTACTTC
>-|TRBD1|TRBV28|TRBJ1-2
CASSLSSPGQGAGYTF
TGTGCCAGCAGTTTATCGAGTCCGGGACAGGGCGCTGGCTACACCTTC
>-|TRBD2|TRBV5-1|TRBJ2-7
CASSSGLAGPTSYEQYF
TGCGCCAGCAGCTCGGGACTAGCGGGTCCTACCTCCTACGAGCAGTACTTC
>-|TRBD2|TRBV5-1|TRBJ2-7
CASSSGLEPYEQYF
TGCGCCAGCAGCTCGGGACTAGAACCTTACGAGCAGTACTTC
>-|-|TRBV18|TRBJ1-2
CASSPKGQGNYGYTF
TGTGCCAGCTCACCCAAAGGGCAGGGGAACTATGGCTACACCTTC
>once|-|TRBV28|TRBJ1-6
CASGGSPLHF
TGTGCCAGCGGCGGGTCACCCCTCCACTTT
>few|-|TRBV10-3|TRBJ1-5
CAIRGDTSNQPQHF
TGTGCCATCAGGGGGGACACTAGCAATCAGCCCCAGCATTTT
>-|TRBD1|TRBV6-2/TRBV6-3|TRBJ1-1
CASSYRGHGGNTEAFF
TGTGCCAGCAGTTACAGGGGGCATGGTGGGAACACTGAAGCTTTCTTT